These 26 T cell receptor beta chains share one sample of origin, sequenced in a study of CD8+ T cells in alopecia areata. As to treatment: oral pan-JAK inhibitor, 5-10 mg twice daily. RNA was extracted and reverse transcribed into cDNA as the sequencing template. Sequencing was performed with immunoSEQ multiplex PCR; in TCRdb, only in-frame clones are kept and a portion is missing. The sample shows about 140,000 clones, roughly four fifths of them seen only once. Specimen: CD8+ T cells sorted from blood, collected at week 4, from a patient treated with tofacitinib. The receptors here all came from a human donor with alopecia areata.

This chain uses TRBV29-1 with TRBJ2-7; D unresolved. The CDR3 loop spans 15 amino acids. The V end was cut by 0 bases, the J end by 6 bases, with 18 bases between. CDR1 SQVTM and CDR2 ANQGSEA come from the germline V gene. The CDR3 loop is CSVEDIGAAYGEQYF. The CDR3 DNA reads TGCAGCGTTGAAGATATCGGTGCCGCTTATGGCGAGCAGTACTTC.

This chain joins TRBV29-1 and TRBJ2-2, with 7 bases fitting TRBD1. The germline CDR1 and CDR2 sequences are SQVTM and ANQGSEA. The CDR3 covers 12 residues. J gave up 6 bases and V 7 bases, and 5 bases lay outside the gene matches. This CDR3 is CSAQGSAGELFF. Written as DNA, the CDR3 is TGCAGCGCACAGGGGAGCGCCGGGGAGCTGTTTTTT.

V usage is TRBV27 and J usage is TRBJ2-3, with D possibly TRBD2 on 6 matching bases. V shed 3 bases and J shed 1 base, with 11 bases lying between them. The CDR3 has 15 amino acids. Germline V lookup: CDR1 MNHEY, CDR2 SMNVEV (reference sequence). The CDR3 DNA follows: TGTGCCAGCAGTTTTTGGGGGGATCGCACAGATACGCAGTATTTT. Translated, it gives CASSFWGDRTDTQYF.

The V call is TRBV5-4, the J call TRBJ1-1, with TRBD1 matching over 7 bases. The CDR3 extends over 19 amino acids. Germline V gene lookup returns CDR1 SGHNT and CDR2 YYREEE (reference sequence). V shed 3 bases and J 0 bases; nucleotides not matched to a gene: 17. The CDR3 DNA sequence: TGTGCCAGCAGCTACGGACAGGACAATCCGGGAAGGGTGAACACTGAAGCTTTCTTT. Protein sequence: CASSYGQDNPGRVNTEAFF. The full variable domain, its missing parts supplied by reference TRBV5-4 and TRBJ1-1, is ETGVTQSPTHLIKTRGQQVTLRCSSQSGHNTVSWYQQALGQGPQFIFQYYREEENGRGNFPPRFSGLQFPNYSSELNVNALELDDSALYLCASSYGQDNPGRVNTEAFFGQGTRLTVV.

V usage is TRBV10-2 and J usage is TRBJ2-5, with unresolved D. The germline V gene encodes CDR1 WSHSY and CDR2 SAAADI. The germline V and J ends were trimmed by 1 base and 0 bases, with 12 bases remaining between them. The CDR3 runs to 16 residues. The CDR3 bases are TGCGCCAGCAGTGAGTTAAACTACGGGTACCAAGAGACCCAGTACTTC. Translation: CASSELNYGYQETQYF.

This chain uses TRBV20-1 with TRBJ2-7; D unresolved. The CDR3 loop spans 10 amino acids. Per the germline V gene, CDR1 is DFQATT and CDR2 is SNEGSKA (reference sequence). V was shortened by 1 base and J by 5 bases, with 3 bases between the two germline ends. For the CDR3, the DNA is TGCAGTGCTAGAGGCAACGAGCAGTACTTC. It translates to CSARGNEQYF.

In its sample, this clone was seen a few times. This chain uses TRBV7-2 with TRBJ2-3; 9 bases align to TRBD2. Germline CDR1 SGHTA, CDR2 FQGNSA. The CDR3 has 15 residues. The ends lost 4 bases at V and 6 bases at J; junction bases unmatched: 8. The CDR3 sequence is CASSSQALAGDTQYF. The CDR3 nucleotides are TGTGCCAGCAGCTCCCAGGCGCTAGCGGGGGATACGCAGTATTTT.

The gene calls are TRBV11-1 and TRBJ2-3; D may match TRBD1 or TRBD2 (5 bases each). Germline V CDR1 and CDR2: SGHAT, FQDESV (reference sequence). The CDR3 extends over 14 amino acids. Trimming pared 6 bases from V and 0 bases from J, leaving 10 bases between. The CDR3 loop reads CASSDGASTDTQYF. For the CDR3, the DNA is TGTGCCAGCAGTGACGGGGCTAGCACAGATACGCAGTATTTT.

This clone was observed a handful of times. The gene calls are TRBV29-1 and TRBJ2-1; 12 bases line up with TRBD2. V shed 3 bases, J shed 6 bases, and the junction held 6 bases outside the gene matches. This CDR3 is built from 15 residues. Germline CDR1 is SQVTM and CDR2 is ANQGSEA. The CDR3 reads CSVDYSSGGANEQFF. CDR3 DNA: TGCAGCGTTGATTACTCTAGCGGGGGGGCCAATGAGCAGTTCTTC.

The chain uses TRBV29-1 and TRBJ1-3; no clear D. Trimming removed 1 base at V and 4 bases at J, with 5 bases between. Germline V gene data show CDR1 as SQVTM and CDR2 as ANQGSEA. The CDR3 totals 12 residues. Written as DNA, the CDR3 is TGCAGCGTTGAAGGGCGCGGAAACACCATATATTTT. It encodes CSVEGRGNTIYF.

The chain joins TRBV15 to TRBJ1-5; TRBD1 aligns across 7 bases. Germline CDR1 LNHNV, CDR2 YYDKDF (reference sequence). This CDR3 region has 15 residues. Trimming took 3 bases from V and 2 from J; bases not matched to a gene: 4. CDR3 sequence (DNA): TGTGCCACCAGCAGGGCTACAGGGGGCAATCAGCCCCAGCATTTT. It is translated as CATSRATGGNQPQHF.

Only a few counts were recorded for this clone. The chain links TRBV10-2 to TRBJ2-7; no clear D gene. CDR1 and CDR2 (germline): WSHSY, SAAADI. The CDR3 totals 12 residues. V lost 6 bases to trimming and J lost 9 bases, with 15 bases between them. This chain's CDR3 is CASSEPGQGQYF. In DNA, the CDR3 is TGCGCCAGCAGCGAACCGGGCCAAGGGCAGTACTTC.

The rearrangement joins TRBV4-2 to TRBJ2-3; 9 nucleotides line up with TRBD1. Germline CDR1 reads LGHNA; CDR2 reads YNFKEQ. The CDR3 is made up of 16 amino acids. Trimming at V came to 3 bases and at J to 2 bases, leaving 6 bases not matched to a gene. This CDR3 is CASSQGTGTPTDTQYF. CDR3 bases: TGTGCCAGCAGCCAGGGGACAGGGACCCCCACAGATACGCAGTATTTT.

V and J are TRBV6-4 and TRBJ2-1; D unclear. Trimming pared 4 bases from V and 7 bases from J, leaving 5 bases between. Germline V CDR1 and CDR2: MRHNA, SNTAGT. This CDR3 has 11 residues. The chain's CDR3 is CASSVGNEQFF. DNA for the CDR3: TGTGCCAGCAGTGTGGGGAATGAGCAGTTCTTC.

The chain recombines TRBV4-1 with TRBJ2-6; no clear D gene. CDR1 is MGHRA, CDR2 YSYEKL, per germline. The CDR3 runs to 16 residues. The germline V and J ends were trimmed by 0 bases and 4 bases, with 10 bases remaining between them. CDR3 in amino acids: CASSQDGDVGANVLTF. DNA for the CDR3: TGCGCCAGCAGCCAAGATGGGGATGTGGGGGCCAACGTCCTGACTTTC.

This clone was counted a few times. J is TRBJ2-3 and V is TRBV7-9; 8 bases map to TRBD1. After removal of 2 bases from V and 3 bases from J, the junction contained 7 bases not matched to a gene. Per the germline V gene, CDR1 is SEHNR and CDR2 is FQNEAQ (reference sequence). The CDR3 is 16 residues long. CDR3 loop: CASSLRTGPTTDTQYF. Here the CDR3 DNA reads TGTGCCAGCAGCTTAAGGACAGGGCCGACGACAGATACGCAGTATTTT.

The rearrangement links TRBV6-6 to TRBJ2-1; possibly TRBD1 or TRBD2 for D (5 bases each). In germline, CDR1 is MNHNY, CDR2 SVGAGI (reference sequence). The CDR3 is 12 amino acids. V lost 5 bases and J lost 8, with 10 bases in between. The CDR3 region is CASSPGGHEQFF. The CDR3 bases are TGTGCCAGCAGTCCTGGGGGACATGAGCAGTTCTTC.

The chain combines TRBV4-1 with TRBJ2-7; the D gene is possibly TRBD2 (5 bases). V lost 1 base to trimming and J lost 3 bases, with 13 bases between them. The CDR3 has 15 amino acids. Germline V gene data show CDR1 as MGHRA and CDR2 as YSYEKL. The CDR3 loop is CASSQGAGLHYEQYF. The CDR3 nucleotides are TGCGCCAGCAGCCAAGGGGCAGGACTGCACTACGAGCAGTACTTC.

This clone has just one count. This sample includes further DNA sequences coding for the same CDR3. The rearrangement links TRBV4-2 to TRBJ2-7; 10 bases line up with TRBD2. The CDR3 runs 16 residues. Trimming cost V 0 bases and J 2 bases; bases outside gene matches: 4. CDR1 is LGHNA, CDR2 YNFKEQ, per germline. Here the CDR3 reads CASSQEGAGGPYEQYF. The CDR3 nucleotides are TGTGCCAGCAGCCAAGAGGGAGCGGGGGGGCCCTACGAGCAGTACTTC.

The chain is built from TRBV2 and TRBJ2-5, with 7 positions matching TRBD2. Germline V gene sequence: CDR1 SNHLY, CDR2 FYNNEI. V was clipped by 6 bases and J by 1 base; unmatched bases: 2. CDR3 length: 13 amino acids. CDR3 in DNA: TGTGCCAGCAGACGGGGGGTCCAAGAGACCCAGTACTTC. This sequence encodes CASRRGVQETQYF.

As regards this clone: Other nucleotide sequences in the sample specify the same CDR3. This rearrangement joins TRBV4-1 to TRBJ2-2, with D unclear. The germline V and J ends were trimmed by 0 bases and 6 bases, with 5 bases remaining between them. Germline CDR1 reads MGHRA; CDR2 reads YSYEKL. This CDR3 has 13 amino acids. CDR3 coding DNA: TGCGCCAGCAGCCAAGACAGGTCCGGGGAGCTGTTTTTT. Encoded protein: CASSQDRSGELFF.

The chain links TRBV28 to TRBJ1-5, with TRBD1 as a possible D gene (5 bases). Trimming shortened V by 6 bases and J by 7 bases, and 7 bases separated the two germline ends. The length of the CDR3 is 11 residues. The germline V gene has CDR1 MDHEN and CDR2 SYDVKM. The CDR3, as DNA: TGTGCCAGCAGCTCAGGGCAGCCCCAGCATTTT. Encoded protein: CASSSGQPQHF.

The CDR3 is CASSLESDEQYF. DNA of the CDR3: TGCGCCAGCAGCTTGGAAAGCGACGAGCAGTACTTC. V is TRBV5-1 and J is TRBJ2-7, with D hard to call. CDR3 length: 12 residues. Trimming left V 0 bases short and J 5 bases short, with 6 bases between. Germline lookup yields CDR1 SGHRS and CDR2 YFSETQ.

The genes are TRBV19 and TRBJ2-7; tentatively, D is TRBD1 (5 bases). Germline CDR1 and CDR2: LNHDA and SQIVND (reference sequence). V was shortened by 5 bases and J by 5 bases, with 13 bases between the two germline ends. This CDR3 comprises 13 residues. The CDR3 sequence: CASSGTAGNEQYF. For the CDR3, the DNA is TGTGCCAGTAGTGGAACAGCAGGGAACGAGCAGTACTTC. The variable domain in full, completed from reference TRBV19 and TRBJ2-7, reads DGGITQSPKYLFRKEGQNVTLSCEQNLNHDAMYWYRQDPGQGLRLIYYSQIVNDFQKGDIAEGYSVSREKKESFPLTVTSAQKNPTAFYLCASSGTAGNEQYFGPGTRLTVT.

J is TRBJ2-7 and V is TRBV4-1; TRBD1 is a possible D gene (5 bases). From germline, CDR1 is MGHRA and CDR2 YSYEKL. This CDR3 has 14 residues. V lost 2 bases, J lost 3 bases, and 11 bases lay in between. CDR3 region: CASSQLTEFYEQYF. CDR3 nucleotides: TGCGCCAGCAGCCAACTGACAGAATTCTACGAGCAGTACTTC.

Regarding this clone: Other nucleotide sequences in the sample specify the same CDR3. Written as DNA, the CDR3 is TGCGCCAGCAGCCAAGAGGGGGGCACAGATACGCAGTATTTT. Its translation is CASSQEGGTDTQYF. J is TRBJ2-3 and V is TRBV4-1; D assignment may be TRBD1 or TRBD2 (5 bases each). With 0 bases removed from V and 1 base from J, the gap between germline ends came to 5 bases. This CDR3 spans 14 amino acids. The germline CDR1 and CDR2 sequences are MGHRA and YSYEKL.